Each of the 27 T cell receptor beta chains below was sequenced from the same sample in a study of cytomegalovirus exposure and HLA in healthy donors. The PCR was carried out with 60 Vbeta primers and 13 Jbeta primers. The assay was immunoSEQ multiplex PCR, and TCRdb's table has in-frame clones only and misses some. The sample gives around 110,000 clones, 9% to 10% of which show up once; approximately 3% is in the top ten. Sequenced sample: PBMCs. Source of these receptors: a man between 25 and 39 years old in good health and CMV-seronegative.

The sample holds many counts of this clone. The rearrangement joins TRBV6-4 to TRBJ2-3, with 13 bases aligning to TRBD2. With 8 bases clipped from V and 1 base from J, the junction kept 3 bases outside the gene matches. The CDR3 is made up of 15 amino acids. The V gene's germline CDR1 is MRHNA and CDR2 SNTAGT. The CDR3 DNA sequence: TGTGCCAGCGGACTAGCGGGGGCCGGCACAGATACGCAGTATTTT. This codes for CASGLAGAGTDTQYF.

The gene calls are TRBV5-1 and TRBJ2-7, with 11 bases lining up with TRBD1. Unmatched junction bases numbered 8, after V lost 7 bases and J lost 2 bases. CDR1 is SGHRS and CDR2 is YFSETQ in the germline V gene. The CDR3 loop spans 15 amino acids. For the CDR3, the DNA is TGCGCCAGCGCTCGGGACAGGGGGATGGCCTACGAGCAGTACTTC. Protein sequence: CASARDRGMAYEQYF.

This sequence joins TRBV14 and TRBJ2-7, with a possible D match to TRBD2 (7 bases). Germline CDR1 and CDR2: SGHDN and FVKESK. This CDR3 region has 14 residues. Trimming removed 5 bases from V and 0 bases from J, with 11 bases in between. The CDR3: CASSWGGPSYEQYF. The CDR3 region has the DNA TGTGCCAGCAGCTGGGGGGGCCCCTCCTACGAGCAGTACTTC.

The V gene is TRBV2, the J gene TRBJ2-3; D might be TRBD2 (5 bases). The CDR3 is made up of 14 amino acids. Trimming pared 7 bases from V and 0 bases from J, leaving 11 bases between. The V gene's germline CDR1 is SNHLY and CDR2 FYNNEI. CDR3 loop: CASTKRTSTDTQYF. Here the CDR3 DNA reads TGTGCCAGCACGAAAAGGACTAGCACAGATACGCAGTATTTT.

As to this clone: One junction end disagrees with the germline gene, perhaps due to a read error. The J gene is TRBJ1-5, the V gene TRBV7-7, with 7 bases identical to TRBD1. The germline V gene encodes CDR1 SSHAT and CDR2 FNYEAQ (reference sequence). The length of the CDR3 is 19 residues. The CDR3 coding sequence is TGTGCTAGCAACCCTGACCCGGGACAGAAAATCTATAGCAATCAGCCCCAGCATTTT. It specifies CASNPDPGQKIYSNQPQHF.

In its sample, this clone was seen a few times. The chain uses TRBV30 and TRBJ2-7; possibly TRBD1 for D (6 bases). The V end was cut by 7 bases, the J end by 0 bases, with 13 bases between. Germline values: CDR1 GTSNPN, CDR2 SVGIG (reference sequence). This CDR3 comprises 13 residues. CDR3 region: CAFGQPSSYEQYF. DNA of the CDR3: TGTGCCTTCGGACAGCCCAGCTCCTACGAGCAGTACTTC.

This clone was seen a handful of times. The chain has TRBV19 and TRBJ1-2; D call uncertain. The CDR3 covers 14 residues. Germline V gene data show CDR1 as LNHDA and CDR2 as SQIVND (reference sequence). V was trimmed by 7 bases and J by 2 bases, leaving 14 bases between them. Here the CDR3 reads CASNARSVNYGYTF. The DNA of the CDR3 is TGTGCCAGTAACGCACGAAGCGTCAACTATGGCTACACCTTC. Complete variable domain (other parts from reference TRBV19 and TRBJ1-2): DGGITQSPKYLFRKEGQNVTLSCEQNLNHDAMYWYRQDPGQGLRLIYYSQIVNDFQKGDIAEGYSVSREKKESFPLTVTSAQKNPTAFYLCASNARSVNYGYTFGSGTRLTVV.

This clone was recorded a few times. The genes are TRBV6-1 and TRBJ1-2; 9 bases fit TRBD1. Germline V gene data show CDR1 as MNHNS and CDR2 as SASEGT. Trimming cost V 1 base and J 4 bases; bases outside gene matches: 7. CDR3 size: 16 residues. CDR3 nucleotide sequence: TGTGCCAGCAGTGAAGAGGGGACAGGGACCTTCTATGGCTACACCTTC. Translated, it gives CASSEEGTGTFYGYTF.

The chain uses TRBV5-1 and TRBJ2-1, with TRBD2 matching 13 bases. The ends lost 0 bases at V and 8 bases at J; junction bases unmatched: 11. The CDR3 has 18 residues. CDR1 is SGHRS and CDR2 is YFSETQ in the germline V gene. The CDR3 loop is CASSLAPLTSGGADEQFF. CDR3 DNA sequence: TGCGCCAGCAGCTTGGCCCCTCTTACTAGCGGGGGGGCCGATGAGCAGTTCTTC. The variable domain in full, with the rest retrieved from reference TRBV5-1 and TRBJ2-1, is KAGVTQTPRYLIKTRGQQVTLSCSPISGHRSVSWYQQTPGQGLQFLFEYFSETQRNKGNFPGRFSGRQFSNSRSEMNVSTLELGDSALYLCASSLAPLTSGGADEQFFGPGTRLTVL.

This clone has a handful of counts. The chain is built from TRBV28 and TRBJ1-5; the D gene is possibly TRBD1 (5 bases). This CDR3 has 14 amino acids. The V and J ends lost 6 bases and 1 base respectively, with 10 bases between them. In germline, CDR1 is MDHEN, CDR2 SYDVKM. Written as DNA, the CDR3 is TGTGCCAGCAGCAAGACAGCCAGCAATCAGCCCCAGCATTTT. Translation: CASSKTASNQPQHF.

The chain couples TRBV19 to TRBJ1-5; D call uncertain. Germline V gene sequence: CDR1 LNHDA, CDR2 SQIVND (reference sequence). CDR3 length: 12 residues. V was pared by 5 bases and J by 0 bases, with 2 bases between. In DNA form, the CDR3 reads TGTGCCAGTAGTCTTAGCAATCAGCCCCAGCATTTT. Protein sequence: CASSLSNQPQHF.

This clone was picked up a small number of times. V usage is TRBV7-2 and J usage is TRBJ2-5, with 7 bases identical to TRBD2. Germline CDR1 and CDR2: SGHTA and FQGNSA. The CDR3 is 15 residues long. V gave up 5 bases and J gave up 9 bases; unmatched junction bases: 15. The CDR3 is CASSLMGGRESPQYF. The CDR3 nucleotides read TGTGCCAGCAGCCTCATGGGAGGGAGGGAGTCGCCCCAGTACTTC.

This clone has just a few counts. The chain has TRBV6-5 and TRBJ1-5, with D uncertain. V lost 5 bases to trimming and J lost 0 bases, with 8 bases between them. CDR3 length: 14 amino acids. The germline V gene encodes CDR1 MNHEY and CDR2 SVGAGI. CDR3 DNA: TGTGCCAGCAGTGCGGTTTTTAGCAATCAGCCCCAGCATTTT. This gives the protein CASSAVFSNQPQHF.

This clone appeared a few times. The CDR3 is CASSVGGDGYTF. The DNA for the CDR3 is TGTGCCAGCAGCGTAGGGGGGGATGGCTACACCTTC. V gene TRBV9 combines with J gene TRBJ1-2; TRBD1 might be the D (5 bases). The V end was cut by 0 bases, the J end by 6 bases, with 6 bases between. The CDR3 is 12 amino acids. The germline gives CDR1 SGDLS, CDR2 YYNGEE. The whole variable domain, filled in from reference TRBV9 and TRBJ1-2, reads DSGVTQTPKHLITATGQRVTLRCSPRSGDLSVYWYQQSLDQGLQFLIQYYNGEERAKGNILERFSAQQFPDLHSELNLSSLELGDSALYFCASSVGGDGYTFGSGTRLTVV.

There are a few counts of this clone. The chain recombines TRBV28 with TRBJ2-7; 7 bases line up with TRBD1. The CDR3 is 15 residues long. Unmatched junction bases numbered 7, after V lost 5 bases and J lost 0 bases. Germline CDR1 reads MDHEN; CDR2 reads SYDVKM. CDR3 coding DNA: TGTGCCAGCAGTCCGACAGGGTTGAACTCCTACGAGCAGTACTTC. It translates to CASSPTGLNSYEQYF.

This clone was counted a few times. The rearrangement uses TRBV19 and TRBJ1-5; D uncertain. Germline V gene sequence: CDR1 LNHDA, CDR2 SQIVND (reference sequence). V dropped 5 bases and J dropped 4 bases, with 15 bases sitting between them. The length of the CDR3 is 15 residues. DNA for the CDR3: TGTGCCAGTAGTCCGCGCCCCACGGGGAATCAGCCCCAGCATTTT. This translates into CASSPRPTGNQPQHF.

This chain links TRBV28 with TRBJ2-2, with D unclear. Trimming stripped 4 bases from V and 2 bases from J, with 5 bases between. The CDR3 is 13 amino acids. In germline, CDR1 is MDHEN, CDR2 SYDVKM. The CDR3 region has the DNA TGTGCCAGCAGTTCCCTTAACACCGGGGAGCTGTTTTTT. Protein: CASSSLNTGELFF.

This clone was counted only a few times. This CDR3 reads CASSANGGGSYEQYF. In DNA form, the CDR3 reads TGTGCCAGCAGCGCGAACGGAGGAGGATCCTACGAGCAGTACTTC. The chain is built from TRBV6-5 and TRBJ2-7, with TRBD2 as a possible D gene (5 bases). The CDR3 length is 15 residues. Trimming pared 6 bases from V and 1 base from J, leaving 16 bases between. Germline V gene sequence: CDR1 MNHEY, CDR2 SVGAGI.

As DNA, the CDR3 is TGTGCCAGCAGCGTCGTAAGCGGGAGTTTAAATGAGCAGTTCTTC. Translated, it gives CASSVVSGSLNEQFF. The chain recombines TRBV9 with TRBJ2-1, with 8 bases aligning to TRBD2. The germline CDR1 and CDR2 sequences are SGDLS and YYNGEE. This CDR3 has 15 amino acids. V lost 2 bases to trimming and J lost 7 bases; unmatched junction nucleotides: 8. Based on the CDR3 plus reference TRBV9 and TRBJ2-1, the full variable domain is DSGVTQTPKHLITATGQRVTLRCSPRSGDLSVYWYQQSLDQGLQFLIQYYNGEERAKGNILERFSAQQFPDLHSELNLSSLELGDSALYFCASSVVSGSLNEQFFGPGTRLTVL.

The chain combines TRBV12-5 with TRBJ1-5; weak D call: TRBD1 (6 bases). Trimming removed 10 bases from V and 6 bases from J, with 22 bases in between. This CDR3 comprises 15 residues. Germline values: CDR1 LGHNT, CDR2 FRNRAP. CDR3 sequence (DNA): TGTGCTACAACGCCAACAGGGTCTATCGTTCAGCCCCAGCATTTT. Protein: CATTPTGSIVQPQHF.

This clone was seen a handful of times. CDR3 residues: CASSSPSYGGGRETQYF. The DNA for the CDR3 is TGTGCCAGCAGCTCACCGTCTTATGGGGGGGGTCGGGAGACCCAGTACTTC. The chain has TRBV11-3 and TRBJ2-5; 7 bases line up with TRBD2. Trimming took 4 bases from V and 5 from J; bases not matched to a gene: 16. CDR1 and CDR2 from the germline V gene are SGHNT and YENEEA. The CDR3 length is 17 residues.

Only a few counts were recorded for this clone. The J gene is TRBJ2-7, the V gene TRBV5-6; TRBD1 aligns across 8 bases. CDR1 and CDR2 (germline): SGHDT, YYEEEE. With V trimmed by 3 bases and J by 0 bases, 2 bases remained unmatched. CDR3 size: 14 residues. CDR3 DNA: TGTGCCAGCAGCTGGGACAGGTACTCCTACGAGCAGTACTTC. Amino acids: CASSWDRYSYEQYF.

This sequence joins TRBV29-1 and TRBJ2-1; 14 positions match TRBD2. Trimming took 7 bases from V and 5 from J; bases not matched to a gene: 10. Germline V gives CDR1 SQVTM, CDR2 ANQGSEA. This CDR3 spans 16 amino acids. CDR3 nucleotide sequence: TGCAGCGCCTTGGGGGGGACTAGCGGGAGACACAATGAGCAGTTCTTC. This sequence encodes CSALGGTSGRHNEQFF.

The chain is built from TRBV30 and TRBJ1-5; 8 bases match TRBD1. V gave up 7 bases and J gave up 6 bases; unmatched junction bases: 8. This CDR3 spans 13 amino acids. Germline CDR1 GTSNPN, CDR2 SVGIG (reference sequence). Here the CDR3 DNA reads TGTGCCTTTGACAGGGGAATGGGTCAGCCCCAGCATTTT. Its protein product is CAFDRGMGQPQHF.

The table lists this clone with a few counts. The chain links TRBV18 to TRBJ2-3; 8 nucleotides align to TRBD2. V shed 0 bases and J 3 bases; nucleotides not matched to a gene: 8. CDR1 and CDR2 from the germline V gene are KGHSH and LQKENI. The CDR3 covers 17 residues. The CDR3 DNA reads as TGTGCCAGCTCACCACCCCCGGGTCGGGGGGGGACAGATACGCAGTATTTT. Amino acids: CASSPPPGRGGTDTQYF.

The chain recombines TRBV7-9 with TRBJ1-2, with D possibly TRBD1 on 5 matching bases. The CDR3 extends over 14 amino acids. V was pared by 2 bases and J by 10 bases, with 17 bases between. Germline V gives CDR1 SEHNR, CDR2 FQNEAQ (reference sequence). CDR3 coding DNA: TGTGCCAGCAGCTTAATATCAGGGAGGGGTGACTACACCTTC. Translation: CASSLISGRGDYTF.

This clone appeared a few times. Its ends do not fully match the called genes, so a read error is possible. The chain joins TRBV7-9 to TRBJ2-3; D ambiguous. CDR3 size: 14 residues. CDR1 and CDR2 from the germline V gene are SEHNR and FQNEAQ (reference sequence). The CDR3 protein is CASSTYIDTDAQYF. CDR3 sequence (DNA): TGTGCCAGCAGCACCTACATCGACACAGATGCGCAGTATTTT.